This T cell receptor beta chain was retrieved from a study of TIL therapy for anti-PD-1-resistant metastatic lung cancer. Study summary: Tumors had a median PD-L1 proportion score of more than 5%. Most patients had lung adenocarcinoma. The study's findings and limits: Patients were highly selected, enriched for treatment-naive, never-smoker and oncogene-addicted cases. Infused TIL clonotypes partially replaced the baseline blood repertoire, then decayed over months.

Specified time point: pre-treatment sample, taken before nivolumab and TIL therapy. Sequencing used immunoSEQ v3. Clones were sequenced by immunoSEQ multiplex PCR, and TCRdb holds only the in-frame ones, with some missing. The sample contains 50,000 to 60,000 clones, approximately 80% of which appear only once. Worth noting for this clone: Its antigen is still unknown. The sample contains more than one DNA sequence encoding this CDR3.

Trimming took off 2 bases at V and 4 bases at J, with 7 bases between the two ends. The CDR3 has 12 residues. Germline CDR1 reads SGHRS; CDR2 reads YFSETQ. The chain has TRBV5-1 and TRBJ2-7; TRBD2 is a possible D gene (5 bases). This sample comprised blood, obtained at baseline. This TCR came from a person aged 25 to 85 with non-small cell lung cancer. CDR3 nucleotide sequence: TGCGCCAGCAGCTTTGGAGGTTACGAGCAGTACTTC. Translation: CASSFGGYEQYF.